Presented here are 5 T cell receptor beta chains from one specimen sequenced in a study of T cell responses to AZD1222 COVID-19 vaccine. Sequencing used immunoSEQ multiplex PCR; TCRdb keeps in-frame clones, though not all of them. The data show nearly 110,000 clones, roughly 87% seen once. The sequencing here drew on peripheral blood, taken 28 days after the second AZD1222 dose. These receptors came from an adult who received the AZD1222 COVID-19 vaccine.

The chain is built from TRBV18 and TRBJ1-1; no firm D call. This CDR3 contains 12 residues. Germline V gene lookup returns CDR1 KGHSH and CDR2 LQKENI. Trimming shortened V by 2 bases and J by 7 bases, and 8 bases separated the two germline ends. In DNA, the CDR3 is TGTGCCAGCTCACCAGGGCAGGTTGAAGCTTTCTTT. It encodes CASSPGQVEAFF.

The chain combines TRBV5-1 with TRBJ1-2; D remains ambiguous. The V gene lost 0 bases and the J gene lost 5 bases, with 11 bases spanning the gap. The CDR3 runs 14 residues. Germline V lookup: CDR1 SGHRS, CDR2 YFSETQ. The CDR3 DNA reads TGCGCCAGCAGCTTGGGTGGCGTTGGTTATGGCTACACCTTC. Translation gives CASSLGGVGYGYTF. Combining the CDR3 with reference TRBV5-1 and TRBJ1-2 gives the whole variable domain KAGVTQTPRYLIKTRGQQVTLSCSPISGHRSVSWYQQTPGQGLQFLFEYFSETQRNKGNFPGRFSGRQFSNSRSEMNVSTLELGDSALYLCASSLGGVGYGYTFGSGTRLTVV.

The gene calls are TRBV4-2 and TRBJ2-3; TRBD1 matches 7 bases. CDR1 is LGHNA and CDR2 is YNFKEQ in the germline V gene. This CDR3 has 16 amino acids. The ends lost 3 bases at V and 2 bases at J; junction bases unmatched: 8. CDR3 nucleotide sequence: TGTGCCAGCAGCCAGGCAACAGGGGTTGACACAGATACGCAGTATTTT. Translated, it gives CASSQATGVDTDTQYF.

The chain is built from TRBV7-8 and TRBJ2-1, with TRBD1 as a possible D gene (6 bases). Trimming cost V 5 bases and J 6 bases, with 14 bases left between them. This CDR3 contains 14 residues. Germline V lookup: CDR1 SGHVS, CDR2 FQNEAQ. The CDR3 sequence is CASSPPGHLNEQFF. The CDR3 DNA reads TGTGCCAGCAGCCCTCCGGGACACCTCAATGAGCAGTTCTTC. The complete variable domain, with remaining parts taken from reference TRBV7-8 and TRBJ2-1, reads GAGVSQSPRYKVAKRGQDVALRCDPISGHVSLFWYQQALGQGPEFLTYFQNEAQLDKSGLPSDRFFAERPEGSVSTLKIQRTQQEDSAVYLCASSPPGHLNEQFFGPGTRLTVL.

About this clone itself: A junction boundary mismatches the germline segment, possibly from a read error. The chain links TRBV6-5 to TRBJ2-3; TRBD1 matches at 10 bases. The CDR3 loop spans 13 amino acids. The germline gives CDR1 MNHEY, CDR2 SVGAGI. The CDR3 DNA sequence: TGTGCCGGCAGGACAGGGGGGACAGATACGCAGTATTTT. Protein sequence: CAGRTGGTDTQYF.